A selection of T cell receptor beta chains follows, all from one sample in a study of blood T cell repertoires in COVID-19. Measured with immunoSEQ multiplex PCR; TCRdb has only the in-frame clones, and not every one. The data show 150,000 or so clones, 85% to 90% seen once. The sequencing sample was made of peripheral blood. The receptors shown here come from a man between 18 and 29 years old with acute or convalescent COVID-19. Each CDR3 is given with its conserved first and last residue. D genes are given only for firm matches. Rows give clone size only sometimes, using once, few, many, or a class for an expanded clone.

CDR3 protein: CASSQRDRSYQETQYF; CDR3 DNA: TGTGCCAGCAGCCAGAGGGACAGGAGCTACCAAGAGACCCAGTACTTC; CDR3 length: 16; D gene: TRBD1; J gene: TRBJ2-5; V gene: TRBV7-3; clone size: -
CDR3 protein: CASSYFAGRQPQHF; CDR3 DNA: TGTGCCAGCAGTTACTTTGCAGGGCGGCAGCCCCAGCATTTT; CDR3 length: 14; D gene: -; J gene: TRBJ1-5; V gene: TRBV6-5; clone size: -
CDR3 protein: CASSGDREGFQETQYF; CDR3 DNA: TGTGCCAGCAGTGGCGACAGGGAAGGGTTCCAAGAGACCCAGTACTTC; CDR3 length: 16; D gene: TRBD1; J gene: TRBJ2-5; V gene: TRBV2; clone size: -
CDR3 protein: CASSRLDRPGTDTQYF; CDR3 DNA: TGTGCCAGCAGCAGACTGGACAGGCCTGGGACAGATACGCAGTATTTT; CDR3 length: 16; D gene: TRBD1; J gene: TRBJ2-3; V gene: TRBV11-2; clone size: -
CDR3 protein: CASSQGGTLGDTQYF; CDR3 DNA: TGTGCCAGCAGCCAAGGCGGGACCCTAGGGGATACGCAGTATTTT; CDR3 length: 15; D gene: -; J gene: TRBJ2-3; V gene: TRBV14; clone size: once
CDR3 protein: CASSDPGGNNEKLFF; CDR3 DNA: TGCGCCAGCAGCGACCCAGGGGGGAACAATGAAAAACTGTTTTTT; CDR3 length: 15; D gene: TRBD1; J gene: TRBJ1-4; V gene: TRBV5-1; clone size: -
CDR3 protein: CACGGGAYNEQFF; CDR3 DNA: TGTGCCTGTGGGGGGGGCGCCTACAATGAGCAGTTCTTC; CDR3 length: 13; D gene: -; J gene: TRBJ2-1; V gene: TRBV30; clone size: -
CDR3 protein: CAWSRPGVGDYGYTF; CDR3 DNA: TGTGCCTGGTCCAGACCCGGGGTCGGCGACTATGGCTACACCTTC; CDR3 length: 15; D gene: -; J gene: TRBJ1-2; V gene: TRBV30; clone size: few
CDR3 protein: CASSSTVTTDTQYF; CDR3 DNA: TGTGCCAGCAGCTCGACAGTCACCACAGATACGCAGTATTTT; CDR3 length: 14; D gene: -; J gene: TRBJ2-3; V gene: TRBV7-9; clone size: -
CDR3 protein: CASGLVLHGDNEQFF; CDR3 DNA: TGTGCTAGTGGTTTGGTACTTCACGGGGACAATGAGCAGTTCTTC; CDR3 length: 15; D gene: -; J gene: TRBJ2-1; V gene: TRBV12-5; clone size: -
CDR3 protein: CASSLTTGGHEKLFF; CDR3 DNA: TGTGCCAGCAGCTTGACTACAGGGGGCCATGAAAAACTGTTTTTT; CDR3 length: 15; D gene: TRBD1; J gene: TRBJ1-4; V gene: TRBV7-6; clone size: -
CDR3 protein: CASTQGTGGGQPQHF; CDR3 DNA: TGTGCCAGTACCCAGGGAACAGGGGGCGGTCAGCCCCAGCATTTT; CDR3 length: 15; D gene: TRBD1; J gene: TRBJ1-5; V gene: TRBV19; clone size: -
CDR3 protein: CASSPHDMNTEAFF; CDR3 DNA: TGCGCCAGCAGCCCACACGATATGAACACTGAAGCTTTCTTT; CDR3 length: 14; D gene: -; J gene: TRBJ1-1; V gene: TRBV5-1; clone size: few
CDR3 protein: CASSISGLLMGEQYF; CDR3 DNA: TGTGCCAGTAGTATAAGCGGACTCTTGATGGGGGAGCAGTACTTC; CDR3 length: 15; D gene: -; J gene: TRBJ2-7; V gene: TRBV19; clone size: -
CDR3 protein: CASDDGSGTFF; CDR3 DNA: TGTGCCAGCGACGACGGTTCAGGCACATTCTTT; CDR3 length: 11; D gene: -; J gene: TRBJ1-4; V gene: TRBV5-5; clone size: -
CDR3 protein: CASTEGAGELFF; CDR3 DNA: TGTGCCAGTACCGAAGGGGCCGGGGAGCTGTTTTTT; CDR3 length: 12; D gene: -; J gene: TRBJ2-2; V gene: TRBV19; clone size: -
CDR3 protein: CASSLGTQGVQPQHF; CDR3 DNA: TGTGCCAGCAGCTTGGGGACCCAGGGGGTTCAGCCCCAGCATTTT; CDR3 length: 15; D gene: TRBD1; J gene: TRBJ1-5; V gene: TRBV5-8; clone size: -
CDR3 protein: CASSTSGGSYNEQFF; CDR3 DNA: TGCGCCAGCAGTACTAGCGGGGGCTCCTACAATGAGCAGTTCTTC; CDR3 length: 15; D gene: TRBD2; J gene: TRBJ2-1; V gene: TRBV10-1; clone size: -
CDR3 protein: CASSQGRSGANVLTF; CDR3 DNA: TGTGCCAGTAGTCAGGGTCGCTCTGGGGCCAACGTCCTGACTTTC; CDR3 length: 15; D gene: -; J gene: TRBJ2-6; V gene: TRBV19; clone size: -
CDR3 protein: CASSSPQGAQDTEAFF; CDR3 DNA: TGCGCCAGCAGCTCCCCACAGGGGGCGCAGGACACTGAAGCTTTCTTT; CDR3 length: 16; D gene: TRBD1; J gene: TRBJ1-1; V gene: TRBV5-1; clone size: -
CDR3 protein: CASSFGGVKPQHF; CDR3 DNA: TGTGCCAGCAGTTTCGGAGGGGTAAAGCCCCAGCATTTT; CDR3 length: 13; D gene: -; J gene: TRBJ1-5; V gene: TRBV28; clone size: -
CDR3 protein: CASSPRQGPSRGYTF; CDR3 DNA: TGTGCCAGCAGTCCGAGACAGGGACCGAGTAGGGGCTACACCTTC; CDR3 length: 15; D gene: TRBD1; J gene: TRBJ1-2; V gene: TRBV27; clone size: -
CDR3 protein: CASSFTSGARDTQYF; CDR3 DNA: TGTGCCAGCAGCTTTACAAGCGGGGCGCGGGATACGCAGTATTTT; CDR3 length: 15; D gene: TRBD2; J gene: TRBJ2-3; V gene: TRBV9; clone size: -
CDR3 protein: CASSYSRFYSNQPQHF; CDR3 DNA: TGTGCCAGCAGTTACTCGCGATTTTATAGCAATCAGCCCCAGCATTTT; CDR3 length: 16; D gene: -; J gene: TRBJ1-5; V gene: TRBV6-5; clone size: -
CDR3 protein: CSAPSLGEQFF; CDR3 DNA: TGCAGTGCCCCTAGTCTAGGTGAGCAGTTCTTC; CDR3 length: 11; D gene: -; J gene: TRBJ2-1; V gene: TRBV20-1; clone size: -
CDR3 protein: CASSLSRGVEKLFF; CDR3 DNA: TGTGCCAGCAGCCTCAGCCGGGGGGTTGAAAAACTGTTTTTT; CDR3 length: 14; D gene: -; J gene: TRBJ1-4; V gene: TRBV7-9; clone size: -
CDR3 protein: CASSSFAEGAQNTEAFF; CDR3 DNA: TGTGCCAGCAGTTCGTTCGCGGAGGGGGCGCAGAACACTGAAGCTTTCTTT; CDR3 length: 17; D gene: TRBD1; J gene: TRBJ1-1; V gene: TRBV27; clone size: -
CDR3 protein: CAWRGTVNEQFF; CDR3 DNA: TGTGCCTGGAGGGGGACAGTCAATGAGCAGTTCTTC; CDR3 length: 12; D gene: TRBD1; J gene: TRBJ2-1; V gene: TRBV30; clone size: -
CDR3 protein: CSASGTSGAYEQYF; CDR3 DNA: TGCAGTGCTAGTGGGACTAGCGGGGCCTACGAGCAGTACTTC; CDR3 length: 14; D gene: TRBD2; J gene: TRBJ2-7; V gene: TRBV20-1; clone size: -
CDR3 protein: CASSQEPVIDYGYTF; CDR3 DNA: TGTGCCAGCAGCCAAGAGCCAGTTATTGACTATGGCTACACCTTC; CDR3 length: 15; D gene: -; J gene: TRBJ1-2; V gene: TRBV4-2; clone size: -
CDR3 protein: CASSPTSSGNTIYF; CDR3 DNA: TGTGCCAGCAGCCCCACTAGCTCTGGAAACACCATATATTTT; CDR3 length: 14; D gene: -; J gene: TRBJ1-3; V gene: TRBV7-6; clone size: -
CDR3 protein: CASSPDSSGNTIYF; CDR3 DNA: TGTGCCAGCAGCCCGGACAGCTCTGGAAACACCATATATTTT; CDR3 length: 14; D gene: -; J gene: TRBJ1-3; V gene: TRBV7-9; clone size: -
CDR3 protein: CASSLGPYNEQFF; CDR3 DNA: TGTGCCAGCAGCTTGGGGCCGTACAATGAGCAGTTCTTC; CDR3 length: 13; D gene: -; J gene: TRBJ2-1; V gene: TRBV5-5; clone size: -
CDR3 protein: CASSGTSGGYQETQYF; CDR3 DNA: TGTGCCAGCAGCGGGACTAGCGGGGGGTACCAAGAGACCCAGTACTTC; CDR3 length: 16; D gene: TRBD2; J gene: TRBJ2-5; V gene: TRBV3-1/TRBV3-2; clone size: -
CDR3 protein: CASSSYDTEAFF; CDR3 DNA: TGTGCCAGCAGTTCCTATGACACTGAAGCTTTCTTT; CDR3 length: 12; D gene: -; J gene: TRBJ1-1; V gene: TRBV11-2; clone size: -
CDR3 protein: CASSPWTGGINTEAFF; CDR3 DNA: TGTGCCAGCAGTCCATGGACAGGGGGAATCAACACTGAAGCTTTCTTT; CDR3 length: 16; D gene: TRBD1; J gene: TRBJ1-1; V gene: TRBV27; clone size: -
CDR3 protein: CAISVSSGSYNEQFF; CDR3 DNA: TGTGCCATCAGTGTGAGTAGCGGAAGCTACAATGAGCAGTTCTTC; CDR3 length: 15; D gene: -; J gene: TRBJ2-1; V gene: TRBV10-3; clone size: -
CDR3 protein: CASSEGGAFYGYTF; CDR3 DNA: TGTGCCAGCAGTGAAGGGGGGGCTTTCTATGGCTACACCTTC; CDR3 length: 14; D gene: -; J gene: TRBJ1-2; V gene: TRBV25-1; clone size: -
CDR3 protein: CASSYHLGDREKNTEAFF; CDR3 DNA: TGTGCCAGCAGTTATCATCTCGGGGATAGGGAGAAGAACACTGAAGCTTTCTTT; CDR3 length: 18; D gene: -; J gene: TRBJ1-1; V gene: TRBV6-2/TRBV6-3; clone size: -
CDR3 protein: CASTAHDRVTGELFF; CDR3 DNA: TGTGCCAGTACCGCCCACGACAGGGTCACCGGGGAGCTGTTTTTT; CDR3 length: 15; D gene: TRBD1; J gene: TRBJ2-2; V gene: TRBV19; clone size: -
CDR3 protein: CAIDGLGGHGYTF; CDR3 DNA: TGTGCCATTGACGGACTTGGGGGCCATGGCTACACCTTC; CDR3 length: 13; D gene: -; J gene: TRBJ1-2; V gene: TRBV24-1; clone size: -
CDR3 protein: CASSTRQNEQFF; CDR3 DNA: TGTGCCAGCAGTACCAGACAGAATGAGCAGTTCTTC; CDR3 length: 12; D gene: -; J gene: TRBJ2-1; V gene: TRBV12-3/TRBV12-4; clone size: -
CDR3 protein: CASSRGQYNEQFF; CDR3 DNA: TGTGCCAGCAGCCGCGGACAGTACAATGAGCAGTTCTTC; CDR3 length: 13; D gene: -; J gene: TRBJ2-1; V gene: TRBV12-3/TRBV12-4; clone size: once
CDR3 protein: CASSMRTTYEQYF; CDR3 DNA: TGTGCCAGTAGTATGAGGACAACCTACGAGCAGTACTTC; CDR3 length: 13; D gene: -; J gene: TRBJ2-7; V gene: TRBV19; clone size: -
CDR3 protein: CASSPRQGLVTEAFF; CDR3 DNA: TGTGCCAGCAGTCCCCGACAGGGGTTAGTCACTGAAGCTTTCTTT; CDR3 length: 15; D gene: TRBD1; J gene: TRBJ1-1; V gene: TRBV27; clone size: -
CDR3 protein: CASSFPRDRYGYTF; CDR3 DNA: TGTGCCAGCAGCTTCCCCAGGGATCGGTATGGCTACACCTTC; CDR3 length: 14; D gene: -; J gene: TRBJ1-2; V gene: TRBV5-8; clone size: -
CDR3 protein: CASSSRAGGRDEQFF; CDR3 DNA: TGCGCCAGCAGCTCTCGAGCGGGGGGGCGCGATGAGCAGTTCTTC; CDR3 length: 15; D gene: TRBD2; J gene: TRBJ2-1; V gene: TRBV5-1; clone size: once
CDR3 protein: CASRVEQGHYGYTF; CDR3 DNA: TGTGCCAGTAGGGTAGAACAGGGCCACTATGGCTACACCTTC; CDR3 length: 14; D gene: -; J gene: TRBJ1-2; V gene: TRBV19; clone size: -
CDR3 protein: CATRRDREPSYEQYF; CDR3 DNA: TGTGCCACCCGGAGGGACAGGGAGCCCTCCTACGAGCAGTACTTC; CDR3 length: 15; D gene: TRBD1; J gene: TRBJ2-7; V gene: TRBV6-5; clone size: -
CDR3 protein: CASSQEPPLAGGADTQYF; CDR3 DNA: TGCGCCAGCAGCCAAGAGCCCCCGCTAGCGGGGGGGGCAGATACGCAGTATTTT; CDR3 length: 18; D gene: TRBD2; J gene: TRBJ2-3; V gene: TRBV4-1; clone size: -
CDR3 protein: CASSSIAGGSRNIQYF; CDR3 DNA: TGTGCCAGCAGTTCAATAGCGGGGGGGTCCAGAAACATTCAGTACTTC; CDR3 length: 16; D gene: TRBD2; J gene: TRBJ2-4; V gene: TRBV6-5; clone size: -
CDR3 protein: CSVKTGDNNSPLHF; CDR3 DNA: TGCAGCGTCAAGACAGGGGATAATAATTCACCCCTCCACTTT; CDR3 length: 14; D gene: TRBD1; J gene: TRBJ1-6; V gene: TRBV29-1; clone size: many
CDR3 protein: CASSLMGGTNEKLFF; CDR3 DNA: TGCGCCAGCAGCTTAATGGGGGGAACTAATGAAAAACTGTTTTTT; CDR3 length: 15; D gene: -; J gene: TRBJ1-4; V gene: TRBV5-1; clone size: -